This T cell receptor beta chain is from a study of T cell responses to AZD1222 COVID-19 vaccine. Study-level findings and limits: Repertoire sampling occurred only after the peak T cell response. Seropositive AZD1222 recipients at baseline numbered only five or six. An increase in Spike-specific TCR breadth and depth was observed after two AZD1222 doses. A mostly white British donor set with more females was recruited, and clonal diversity was possibly underestimated.

In germline, CDR1 is SGDLS, CDR2 YYNGEE. CDR3 length equals 17 residues. The trim removed 2 bases at V and 5 bases at J, leaving 14 bases unmatched. The table came from immunoSEQ multiplex PCR; TCRdb's copy has only in-frame clones and leaves some out. The sample gives 150,000 or so clones, about 90% of which show up once; roughly 4.3% is in the top ten. This clone came up once. Its specificity is not known. The gene calls are TRBV9 and TRBJ2-5; 8 nucleotides match TRBD2. The sequencing here drew on peripheral blood, taken 28 days after the second dose of the MenACWY control vaccine. The TCR originated in an adult who received the MenACWY meningococcal vaccine as a control. CDR3 in DNA: TGTGCCAGCAGCGTGGATTCGGGCCCGGGAGGGTTGGAGACCCAGTACTTC. As protein: CASSVDSGPGGLETQYF.